What follows is one TCR beta chain and its context. What it binds is not known. The table came from immunoSEQ multiplex PCR; TCRdb's copy has only in-frame clones and leaves some out. Seen here are 300,000 to 400,000 clones, roughly 84% observed once, and the top ten hold approximately 3.6%. Treatment defined: some 19 received Ad26.COV2.S at low or high dose, single or two shots; roughly 5 received placebo; per-sample allocation not given. Following the first vaccine or placebo injection, samples were taken on day 63. An Ad26 vector expressing Wuhan-strain SARS-CoV-2 spike served as the vaccine. Trimming cost V 6 bases and J 1 base, with 8 bases left between them. The CDR3 is 13 amino acids. Germline V CDR1 and CDR2: KGHDR, SFDVKD. This sample is drawn from a study of Ad26.COV2.S vaccination and SARS-CoV-2 variants. Turning to the study itself: Donor got 5x10^10 or 1x10^11 viral particles of Ad26.COV2.S. Broader study findings: Higher spike-specific TCR breadth was found in vaccine recipients than in placebo recipients. Researchers reported similar non-spike TCR breadth in vaccine and placebo recipients.

The receptor's source is a person between 18 and 60 years old who received the Ad26.COV2.S COVID-19 vaccine or a placebo. The rearrangement joins TRBV24-1 to TRBJ1-1; unclear D gene. The source material was peripheral blood, sampled in a trial of Ad26.COV2.S vaccine versus placebo. The CDR3 sequence: CATSPRGNTEAFF. The CDR3, as DNA: TGTGCCACCAGTCCCCGCGGGAACACTGAAGCTTTCTTT.